Below, 28 T cell receptor beta chains from the same sample are listed, as sequenced in a study of blood T cell repertoires in COVID-19. The data were produced by immunoSEQ multiplex PCR, yet TCRdb's version contains in-frame clones alone and is incomplete. This sample has about 130,000 clones; roughly 77% occur once, and the top ten carry about 5%. Specimen: peripheral blood. These receptors all come from a woman in her seventies with COVID-19, enrolled during active disease.

The rearrangement links TRBV4-1 to TRBJ1-5; D unclear. The length of the CDR3 is 16 residues. Germline CDR1 and CDR2: MGHRA and YSYEKL. Trimming left V 1 base short and J 0 bases short, with 10 bases between. CDR3 residues: CASSQVPGDSNQPQHF. CDR3 nucleotide sequence: TGCGCCAGCAGCCAAGTTCCGGGAGATAGCAATCAGCCCCAGCATTTT.

The chain carries TRBV19 and TRBJ1-5; the D gene is possibly TRBD1 (6 bases). This CDR3 has 15 amino acids. Germline CDR1 LNHDA, CDR2 SQIVND (reference sequence). V was shortened by 6 bases and J by 5 bases, with 17 bases between the two germline ends. The CDR3 region has the DNA TGTGCCAGTAGCCCGAGGGGGGGCAGGGATCAGCCCCAGCATTTT. Its translation: CASSPRGGRDQPQHF. The variable domain in full, with the rest retrieved from reference TRBV19 and TRBJ1-5, is DGGITQSPKYLFRKEGQNVTLSCEQNLNHDAMYWYRQDPGQGLRLIYYSQIVNDFQKGDIAEGYSVSREKKESFPLTVTSAQKNPTAFYLCASSPRGGRDQPQHFGDGTRLSIL.

The chain links TRBV2 to TRBJ2-7; unclear D gene. Trimming removed 4 bases at V and 2 bases at J, with 9 bases between. CDR1 SNHLY and CDR2 FYNNEI come from the germline V gene. The CDR3 length is 13 residues. In DNA, the CDR3 is TGTGCCAGCAGTGTGCGCGGCGCCTACGAGCAGTACTTC. Protein product: CASSVRGAYEQYF.

The V call is TRBV9, the J call TRBJ2-5, with 10 bases aligning to TRBD2. Germline assignment: CDR1 SGDLS and CDR2 YYNGEE. The junction had 7 bases not matched to a gene; V was cut back by 3 bases and J by 5 bases. This CDR3 comprises 15 residues. The CDR3 bases are TGTGCCAGCAGCGGTAGCGGGGGGAGAGGGGAGACCCAGTACTTC. Amino acid sequence: CASSGSGGRGETQYF.

V is TRBV29-1 and J is TRBJ2-3, with 8 positions matching TRBD2. The V gene's germline CDR1 is SQVTM and CDR2 ANQGSEA. The V segment lost 4 bases and the J segment 4 bases; nucleotides outside the gene matches: 13. There are 16 residues in the CDR3. DNA of the CDR3: TGCAGCGTTGTAGCTGTTGCCGGGGGGGCGGCAGATACGCAGTATTTT. Translating it yields CSVVAVAGGAADTQYF.

The V gene is TRBV19, the J gene TRBJ1-2; D gene uncertain. Deletions cut 2 bases from V and 11 bases from J, with 21 bases between. CDR3 length: 15 amino acids. From germline, CDR1 is LNHDA and CDR2 SQIVND (reference sequence). The CDR3: CASSIMGGRPSPYTF. The CDR3, as DNA: TGTGCCAGTAGTATAATGGGTGGGCGCCCTTCACCGTACACCTTC.

The V and J genes are TRBV28 and TRBJ2-3, with 7 positions matching TRBD2. Germline V lookup: CDR1 MDHEN, CDR2 SYDVKM. This CDR3 is built from 14 residues. With 5 bases clipped from V and 4 bases from J, the junction kept 6 bases outside the gene matches. DNA for the CDR3: TGTGCCAGCAGTCCCAGCGGGGAGGCAGATACGCAGTATTTT. Translating it yields CASSPSGEADTQYF.

This clone showed up just a few times. This chain joins TRBV24-1 and TRBJ1-2; 7 nucleotides match TRBD1. CDR1 and CDR2 (germline): KGHDR, SFDVKD. The V gene end was trimmed by 3 bases and the J gene end by 4 bases; junction bases not matched to a gene: 7. The CDR3 is 15 amino acids. Here the CDR3 reads CATSDETTGSYGYTF. DNA of the CDR3: TGTGCCACCAGTGATGAAACGACAGGGAGCTATGGCTACACCTTC.

The chain is built from TRBV29-1 and TRBJ1-2, with 10 bases identical to TRBD1. The J segment lost 6 bases and the V segment lost 3 bases, leaving 10 bases of the junction unmatched. From germline, CDR1 is SQVTM and CDR2 ANQGSEA. The CDR3 spans 15 residues. CDR3 bases: TGCAGCGTTGATCGGACAGGGGGATCACTAAATGGCTACACCTTC. Translated: CSVDRTGGSLNGYTF.

CDR3 residues: CASSPRAGIYEQYF. The CDR3 nucleotides are TGTGCCAGCAGCCCCCGGGCAGGGATCTACGAGCAGTACTTC. V is TRBV9 and J is TRBJ2-7; tentatively, D is TRBD1 (5 bases). Germline values: CDR1 SGDLS, CDR2 YYNGEE. The ends were cut back, 4 bases at V and 3 bases at J, with 14 bases in the middle. The CDR3 contains 14 residues.

This chain links TRBV7-9 with TRBJ2-5; TRBD2 agrees at 11 bases. Trimming at V came to 3 bases and at J to 1 base, leaving 1 base not matched to a gene. This CDR3 comprises 15 residues. CDR1 is SEHNR and CDR2 is FQNEAQ in the germline V gene (reference sequence). The CDR3, as DNA: TGTGCCAGCAGCTTTGGGACTAGCGGCCAAGAGACCCAGTACTTC. It codes for CASSFGTSGQETQYF.

V is TRBV11-2 and J is TRBJ1-2, with D possibly matching TRBD1 (6 bases). CDR3 length: 14 residues. Germline assignment: CDR1 SGHAT and CDR2 FQNNGV. V was pared by 5 bases and J by 3 bases, with 13 bases between. CDR3 in DNA: TGTGCCAGCAGCCAAATACAGGGTTACTATGGCTACACCTTC. Translation gives CASSQIQGYYGYTF. The whole variable domain, filled in from reference TRBV11-2 and TRBJ1-2, reads EAGVAQSPRYKIIEKRQSVAFWCNPISGHATLYWYQQILGQGPKLLIQFQNNGVVDDSQLPKDRFSAERLKGVDSTLKIQPAKLEDSAVYLCASSQIQGYYGYTFGSGTRLTVV.

This chain joins TRBV19 and TRBJ1-5; the match to TRBD1 covers 9 bases. CDR1 is LNHDA and CDR2 is SQIVND in the germline V gene (reference sequence). The V gene end was trimmed by 8 bases and the J gene end by 6 bases; junction bases not matched to a gene: 8. The CDR3 is made up of 14 amino acids. The CDR3 sequence: CASEIGTGSQPQHF. The CDR3 DNA follows: TGTGCCAGTGAAATCGGGACAGGGAGTCAGCCCCAGCATTTT. The entire variable domain, with the rest obtained from reference TRBV19 and TRBJ1-5, is as follows: DGGITQSPKYLFRKEGQNVTLSCEQNLNHDAMYWYRQDPGQGLRLIYYSQIVNDFQKGDIAEGYSVSREKKESFPLTVTSAQKNPTAFYLCASEIGTGSQPQHFGDGTRLSIL.

The chain links TRBV7-9 to TRBJ1-1, with D possibly being TRBD1 (5 bases). Germline V CDR1 and CDR2: SEHNR, FQNEAQ (reference sequence). The V end lost 8 bases, the J end lost 3 bases, and 19 bases lay between the germline ends. The CDR3 extends over 15 amino acids. CDR3 region: CASRSRSGRDTEAFF. The DNA for the CDR3 is TGTGCCAGCCGATCCCGTTCAGGGCGAGACACTGAAGCTTTCTTT.

The chain employs TRBV7-9 and TRBJ2-5; 8 bases line up with TRBD1. This CDR3 has 14 residues. V was clipped by 5 bases and J by 1 base; unmatched bases: 3. CDR1 SEHNR and CDR2 FQNEAQ come from the germline V gene (reference sequence). CDR3 sequence reads: CASSEQGVQETQYF. The CDR3 DNA is TGTGCCAGCAGCGAACAGGGGGTCCAAGAGACCCAGTACTTC.

V and J are TRBV15 and TRBJ2-2; unclear D gene. The CDR3 covers 13 residues. Germline V gene data show CDR1 as LNHNV and CDR2 as YYDKDF (reference sequence). V lost 7 bases and J 4 bases, leaving 10 bases between the germline ends. The CDR3 DNA sequence: TGTGCCACCACCGGGTTCGGCACCGGGGAGCTGTTTTTT. Translated: CATTGFGTGELFF.

This clone was detected only a few times. The genes are TRBV4-1 and TRBJ1-5; D uncertain. CDR1 and CDR2 from the germline V gene are MGHRA and YSYEKL. Trimming left V 2 bases short and J 6 bases short, with 8 bases between. The CDR3 contains 13 residues. DNA of the CDR3: TGCGCCAGCAGCCAACCCGGACTTCAGCCCCAGCATTTT. Translating it yields CASSQPGLQPQHF.

The rearrangement links TRBV4-1 to TRBJ2-7, with D tentatively TRBD1 (6 bases). Trimming stripped 2 bases from V and 3 bases from J, with 14 bases between. This CDR3 is 15 amino acids long. The germline gives CDR1 MGHRA, CDR2 YSYEKL. CDR3 DNA sequence: TGCGCCAGCAGCCAATCCCTAGGACAGTTCTACGAGCAGTACTTC. It yields the protein CASSQSLGQFYEQYF.

Comment on this clone: Other nucleotide sequences in the sample specify the same CDR3. V is TRBV28 and J is TRBJ1-3; 10 bases align to TRBD1. CDR1 is MDHEN and CDR2 is SYDVKM in the germline V gene. V shed 10 bases and J 2 bases; nucleotides not matched to a gene: 5. CDR3 size: 14 residues. The CDR3 DNA reads TGTGCCACCCAGGGACAGGGGACTGGAAACACCATATATTTT. Amino acids: CATQGQGTGNTIYF.

This clone was picked up one time. This sequence joins TRBV5-5 and TRBJ2-5; D possibly corresponds to TRBD2 (5 bases). Trimming stripped 3 bases from V and 3 bases from J, with 12 bases between. Germline CDR1 is SGHKS and CDR2 is YYEKEE (reference sequence). CDR3 size: 14 residues. In nucleotides, the CDR3 is TGTGCCAGCAGCTCCTGGGAGAGGGAAGAGACCCAGTACTTC. Translating it yields CASSSWEREETQYF.

V is TRBV7-2 and J is TRBJ1-2, with 9 bases fitting TRBD1. CDR1 is SGHTA, CDR2 FQGNSA, per germline. V gave up 1 base and J gave up 8 bases; unmatched junction bases: 14. This CDR3 comprises 17 residues. The CDR3 coding sequence is TGTGCCAGCAGCTTAGATGGTAACCGGGACAGGGCTTTGGGCTACACCTTC. This codes for CASSLDGNRDRALGYTF.

A word on this clone: An end of the junction differs from the germline gene, which may be a read error. The rearrangement uses TRBV5-5 and TRBJ1-2, with TRBD1 identical over 10 bases. This CDR3 comprises 14 residues. CDR1 is SGHKS and CDR2 is YYEKEE in the germline V gene (reference sequence). CDR3 protein: CASSWRGDRGPESF. The CDR3 DNA is TGTGCCAGCAGTTGGAGAGGGGACAGGGGCCCAGAGAGCTTC. Together with reference TRBV5-5 and TRBJ1-2, the CDR3 gives the full variable domain: DAGVTQSPTHLIKTRGQQVTLRCSPISGHKSVSWYQQVLGQGPQFIFQYYEKEERGRGNFPDRFSARQFPNYSSELNVNALLLGDSALYLCASSWRGDRGPESFGSGTRLTVV.

V gene TRBV5-1 combines with J gene TRBJ2-5; 9 bases map to TRBD2. V was pared by 4 bases and J by 1 base, with 2 bases of the junction left unmatched. The CDR3 sequence is 14 residues long. Germline lookup yields CDR1 SGHRS and CDR2 YFSETQ. The CDR3 is CASSQTSGQETQYF. The CDR3 DNA reads TGCGCCAGCAGCCAGACTAGCGGCCAAGAGACCCAGTACTTC.

The gene calls are TRBV14 and TRBJ2-2, with 10 bases aligning to TRBD1. Germline V gene data show CDR1 as SGHDN and CDR2 as FVKESK. The length of the CDR3 is 18 residues. The V and J ends lost 4 bases and 4 bases, in that order; junction bases with no gene match: 12. Here the CDR3 DNA reads TGTGCCAGCAGCCCATTCCCGACAGGGGGCCGCGGCACCGGGGAGCTGTTTTTT. It yields the protein CASSPFPTGGRGTGELFF.

V usage is TRBV4-2 and J usage is TRBJ1-3; D gene ambiguous. CDR3 length: 16 residues. Trimming left V 0 bases short and J 2 bases short, with 11 bases between. Germline assignment: CDR1 LGHNA and CDR2 YNFKEQ. DNA of the CDR3: TGTGCCAGCAGCCAAGATCATTCGGGTCCTGGAAACACCATATATTTT. Translating it yields CASSQDHSGPGNTIYF.

The V call is TRBV30, the J call TRBJ1-1; TRBD1 matches 7 bases. Germline V gene sequence: CDR1 GTSNPN, CDR2 SVGIG (reference sequence). Trimming removed 7 bases from V and 4 bases from J; junction bases left unmatched: 6. This CDR3 comprises 12 residues. CDR3 sequence (DNA): TGTGCCTTGAACAGGGGTGGCACTGAAGCTTTCTTT. It translates to CALNRGGTEAFF.

The chain couples TRBV20-1 to TRBJ1-5; 9 nucleotides align to TRBD1. Germline values: CDR1 DFQATT, CDR2 SNEGSKA (reference sequence). V dropped 5 bases and J dropped 12; count of bases not matched to a gene: 5. This CDR3 region has 11 residues. CDR3 sequence reads: CSAGRQGVQHF. The CDR3, as DNA: TGCAGTGCTGGCCGACAGGGGGTCCAGCATTTT.

The chain recombines TRBV15 with TRBJ2-3; D is uncertain. V was cut by 2 bases and J by 5 bases, with 8 bases left in between. CDR3 length: 13 amino acids. Germline V gene data show CDR1 as LNHNV and CDR2 as YYDKDF (reference sequence). The CDR3 region is CATSRSRLDTQYF. Here the CDR3 DNA reads TGTGCCACCAGCAGAAGCCGGTTAGATACGCAGTATTTT.